Included here is one TCR beta chain sequence, with context. Germline V gene data show CDR1 as MGHRA and CDR2 as YSYEKL. V dropped 0 bases and J dropped 7 bases, with 16 bases sitting between them. The CDR3 covers 16 residues. This record belongs to a study of blood T cell repertoires in COVID-19. Study in general: Both acute and convalescent COVID-19 samples were obtained from the United States, Italy and Spain.

Ages ranged from about 18 to 89 years, with residence in under 25 US areas. Source study methods: Counts of nucleated cells, estimated from reference gene primer amplification, were obtained. The method was immunoSEQ multiplex PCR; TCRdb's version includes in-frame clones alone and lacks a portion of them. V, J and clone size reflect that table, while D and trimming were determined from the DNA. The data contain around 310,000 clones, under 90% of them singletons. The specimen sequenced was PBMCs or T cells enriched from blood (not recorded which). The clonotype was recovered from a woman aged 30 to 39 who had recovered from COVID-19. V and J are TRBV4-1 and TRBJ1-5; D is ambiguous. The CDR3 DNA reads TGCGCCAGCAGCCAAGAAGGAGGAAATATTATACAGCCCCAGCATTTT. This gives the protein CASSQEGGNIIQPQHF.